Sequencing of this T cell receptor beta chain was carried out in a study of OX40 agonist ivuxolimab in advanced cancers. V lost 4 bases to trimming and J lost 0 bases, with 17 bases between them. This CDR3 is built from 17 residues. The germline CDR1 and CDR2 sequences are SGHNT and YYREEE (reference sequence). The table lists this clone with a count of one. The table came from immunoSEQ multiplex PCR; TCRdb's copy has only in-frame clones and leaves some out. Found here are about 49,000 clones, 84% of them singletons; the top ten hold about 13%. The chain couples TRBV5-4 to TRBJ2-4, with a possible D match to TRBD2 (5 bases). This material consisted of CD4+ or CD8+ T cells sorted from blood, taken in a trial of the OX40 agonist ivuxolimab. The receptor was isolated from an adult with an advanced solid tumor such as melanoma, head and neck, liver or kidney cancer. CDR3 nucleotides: TGTGCCAGCAGCGTCCTGGAGGCTGAGCTAGCCAAAAACATTCAGTACTTC. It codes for CASSVLEAELAKNIQYF.